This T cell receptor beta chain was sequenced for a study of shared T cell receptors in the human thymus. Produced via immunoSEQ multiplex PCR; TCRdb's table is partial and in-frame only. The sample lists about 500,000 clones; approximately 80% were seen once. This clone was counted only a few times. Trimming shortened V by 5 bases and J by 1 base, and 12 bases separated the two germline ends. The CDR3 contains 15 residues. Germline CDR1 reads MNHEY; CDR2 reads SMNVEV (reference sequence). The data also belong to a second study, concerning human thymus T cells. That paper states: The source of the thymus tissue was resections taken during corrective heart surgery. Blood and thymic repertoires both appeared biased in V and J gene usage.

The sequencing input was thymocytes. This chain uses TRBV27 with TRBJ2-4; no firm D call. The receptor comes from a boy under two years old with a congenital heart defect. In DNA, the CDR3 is TGTGCCAGCAGTCTAGGAGATGAGGCCAAAAACATTCAGTACTTC. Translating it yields CASSLGDEAKNIQYF.